The 18 T cell receptor beta chains below were found in one sample sequenced in a study of T cell repertoires in cytomegalovirus infection. These receptors' antigens are unknown. TCRdb re-analysed the reads in MiXCR, keeping a single row per CDR3 protein. The sample shows around 130,000 distinct CDR3 sequences, more than 20% of them seen only once. The sequencing input was PBMCs, sequenced either directly or after in vitro stimulation (not recorded which). The receptors shown here come from a human donor in good health (CMV status not recorded). Some clones in this sample may be carry-over from other donors' samples.

This chain connects TRBV11-2 to TRBJ2-7, with a tentative D call TRBD1 (6 bases). Between the trimmed V and J ends, which lost 5 bases and 4 bases, there was a span of 18 bases. The CDR3 has 15 amino acids. Germline V CDR1 and CDR2: SGHAT, FQNNGV. The CDR3 DNA sequence: TGTGCCAGCAGCCGCGCGACAGGAACCTCTTACGAGCAGTACTTC. Its protein product is CASSRATGTSYEQYF.

This clonotype has at least ten counts. CDR3 sequence: CASSLEGAGGQETQYF. CDR3 bases: TGTGCCAGCAGCTTAGAGGGAGCGGGGGGACAAGAGACCCAGTACTTC. The chain has TRBV7-2 and TRBJ2-5, with 9 bases matching TRBD2. J was trimmed by 2 bases and V by 1 base; bases with no gene match: 5. Germline loops: CDR1 SGHTA, CDR2 FQGNSA. The CDR3 is 16 amino acids.

The table lists this clonotype with a few counts. The gene calls are TRBV11-2 and TRBJ2-1; D unresolved. V was trimmed by 8 bases and J by 5 bases, leaving 13 bases between them. Germline CDR1 and CDR2: SGHAT and FQNNGV. This CDR3 is 13 amino acids long. CDR3 bases: TGTGCCAGCGGGGATTCAGCTAACAATGAGCAGTTCTTC. Translated: CASGDSANNEQFF. The variable domain in full, with the rest retrieved from reference TRBV11-2 and TRBJ2-1, is EAGVAQSPRYKIIEKRQSVAFWCNPISGHATLYWYQQILGQGPKLLIQFQNNGVVDDSQLPKDRFSAERLKGVDSTLKIQPAKLEDSAVYLCASGDSANNEQFFGPGTRLTVL.

This clonotype was picked up a small number of times. The chain joins TRBV12-3 or TRBV12-4 to TRBJ1-4; D possibly corresponds to TRBD1 (6 bases). This CDR3 comprises 16 residues. V dropped 3 bases and J dropped 4 bases, with 15 bases sitting between them. DNA of the CDR3: TGTGCCAGCAGTTTTAGTTCCGGACAGATTAATGAAAAACTGTTTTTT. Amino acid sequence: CASSFSSGQINEKLFF.

This clonotype has a count of ten or more. The gene calls are TRBV6-1 and TRBJ1-2; D perhaps matches TRBD1 (5 bases). V gave up 6 bases and J gave up 4 bases, with 18 bases separating them. Germline V lookup: CDR1 MNHNS, CDR2 SASEGT. There are 15 residues in the CDR3. In nucleotides, the CDR3 is TGTGCCAGCAGGGGGCTGGACGGACTGCTCTATGGCTACACCTTC. This sequence encodes CASRGLDGLLYGYTF.

This clonotype was observed at least ten times. The rearrangement uses TRBV4-3 and TRBJ2-1; 10 bases are a match to TRBD2. Germline V CDR1 and CDR2: LGHNA, YSLEER. V trimming: 3 bases; J trimming: 3 bases; junction bases outside the gene matches: 8. This CDR3 is built from 17 residues. CDR3 nucleotide sequence: TGCGCCAGCAGCCATGCCCTAGCGGGAGTGGTCTACAATGAGCAGTTCTTC. Its protein product is CASSHALAGVVYNEQFF.

Of note for this clonotype: A much larger clone differs by one base, so this may be a read error. The chain is built from TRBV10-3 and TRBJ2-1, with 14 nucleotides matching TRBD2. Germline assignment: CDR1 ENHRY and CDR2 SYGVKD. Losses at the gene ends were 5 bases for V and 8 bases for J; bases not matched to a gene: 2. The CDR3 totals 14 residues. The CDR3 is CAISQGLAGDEQFF. In nucleotides, the CDR3 is TGTGCCATCAGTCAGGGACTAGCGGGAGATGAGCAGTTCTTC.

A few counts support this clonotype. The chain uses TRBV28 and TRBJ2-1; D is unresolved. V was pared by 1 base and J by 6 bases, with 10 bases between. The CDR3 covers 14 residues. Germline CDR1 reads MDHEN; CDR2 reads SYDVKM. The CDR3 region has the DNA TGTGCCAGCAGTTTATCCACAGTGTCCAATGAGCAGTTCTTC. Translation gives CASSLSTVSNEQFF. The complete variable domain, with remaining parts taken from reference TRBV28 and TRBJ2-1, reads DVKVTQSSRYLVKRTGEKVFLECVQDMDHENMFWYRQDPGLGLRLIYFSYDVKMKEKGDIPEGYSVSREKKERFSLILESASTNQTSMYLCASSLSTVSNEQFFGPGTRLTVL.

The J gene is TRBJ1-1, the V gene TRBV6-1; a weak D match, TRBD1 (5 bases). V lost 6 bases and J 3 bases, leaving 8 bases between the germline ends. Looked up from germline, CDR1 is MNHNS and CDR2 is SASEGT. The length of the CDR3 is 12 residues. The CDR3 DNA sequence: TGTGCCAGCAGGAGGGGAGACACTGAAGCTTTCTTT. It is translated as CASRRGDTEAFF.

This clonotype appeared once. The gene calls are TRBV7-2 and TRBJ1-2, with a tentative D call TRBD1 (6 bases). V lost 2 bases and J lost 4, with 11 bases in between. The CDR3 consists of 14 residues. Germline CDR1 reads SGHTA; CDR2 reads FQGNSA. The CDR3 DNA follows: TGTGCCAGCAGCTTATCGCAGGGGAGCTATGGCTACACCTTC. It translates to CASSLSQGSYGYTF.

This clonotype was recorded a few times. The rearrangement joins TRBV19 to TRBJ2-3; possibly TRBD1 or TRBD2 for D (5 bases each). V shed 4 bases and J shed 2 bases, with 16 bases lying between them. This CDR3 is built from 16 residues. The germline gives CDR1 LNHDA, CDR2 SQIVND (reference sequence). The CDR3: CASSTRDLHPTDTQYF. The CDR3 DNA follows: TGTGCCAGTAGTACCCGGGACCTCCATCCCACAGATACGCAGTATTTT.

This clonotype has only one observation. The chain links TRBV12-3 or TRBV12-4 to TRBJ2-3; D unclear. V lost 6 bases and J lost 4, with 20 bases in between. The CDR3 is 16 residues long. CDR3 amino acids: CASSRRMADVSDTQYF. DNA for the CDR3: TGTGCCAGCAGCCGCCGGATGGCGGATGTATCAGATACGCAGTATTTT.

The chain is built from TRBV20-1 and TRBJ2-7; tentative D call: TRBD2 (6 bases). Germline CDR1 reads DFQATT; CDR2 reads SNEGSKA (reference sequence). The V end was cut by 0 bases, the J end by 2 bases, with 11 bases between. There are 14 residues in the CDR3. The CDR3 protein is CSARDNGSPYEQYV. The CDR3 nucleotides are TGCAGTGCTAGAGATAACGGGAGCCCCTACGAGCAGTACGTC.

The rearrangement uses TRBV5-6 and TRBJ2-1; D gene unclear. Per germline, CDR1 SGHDT and CDR2 YYEEEE. The V end lost 1 base, the J end lost 8 bases, and 10 bases lay between the germline ends. The CDR3 runs to 13 residues. The CDR3 DNA sequence: TGTGCCAGCAGCTTGAACCTGAGAGATGAGCAGTTCTTC. This gives the protein CASSLNLRDEQFF.

This clonotype was recorded a few times. The V and J genes are TRBV7-2 and TRBJ1-1; 9 positions agree with TRBD1. Germline CDR1 reads SGHTA; CDR2 reads FQGNSA. The V segment lost 1 base and the J segment 4 bases; nucleotides outside the gene matches: 1. The CDR3 totals 14 residues. Written as DNA, the CDR3 is TGTGCCAGCAGCTTAGAGACAGGGGGCACTGAAGCTTTCTTT. Protein sequence: CASSLETGGTEAFF.

This clonotype was detected a few times. This rearrangement joins TRBV20-1 to TRBJ1-2; 10 bases are a match to TRBD1. This CDR3 has 14 amino acids. Trimming cost V 2 bases and J 2 bases; bases outside gene matches: 2. The germline V gene encodes CDR1 DFQATT and CDR2 SNEGSKA (reference sequence). CDR3 amino acids: CSARPGQGNYGYTF. Written as DNA, the CDR3 is TGCAGTGCTAGACCGGGACAGGGGAACTATGGCTACACCTTC.

This clonotype showed up just a few times. The chain is built from TRBV7-6 and TRBJ2-3; D unresolved. This CDR3 spans 15 amino acids. Germline values: CDR1 SGHVS, CDR2 FNYEAQ. Trimming removed 1 base from V and 0 bases from J, with 8 bases in between. CDR3 sequence reads: CASSLEVLSTDTQYF. The CDR3 nucleotides are TGTGCCAGCAGCTTAGAAGTGCTTAGCACAGATACGCAGTATTTT.

This clonotype was picked up a small number of times. The chain is built from TRBV28 and TRBJ2-5; D is undetermined. This CDR3 has 15 residues. The germline CDR1 and CDR2 sequences are MDHEN and SYDVKM. V was pared by 3 bases and J by 4 bases, with 15 bases between. The CDR3 loop is CASSFRDPRRETQYF. CDR3 DNA sequence: TGTGCCAGCAGTTTTCGCGACCCCAGGCGAGAGACCCAGTACTTC.